This entry features one TCR beta chain sequence. As yet, its antigen is unknown. The data were obtained in a study of T cell responses to AZD1222 COVID-19 vaccine. Study-level points and caveats: Clonal diversity may have been underestimated, and the donors were mostly white British, with more females than males. Only a handful of people who got AZD1222 tested seropositive at baseline.

CDR3 length: 13 residues. Unmatched junction bases numbered 5, after V lost 5 bases and J lost 4 bases. Per the germline V gene, CDR1 is MNHEY and CDR2 is SMNVEV (reference sequence). Repertoires were generated with immunoSEQ multiplex PCR, while TCRdb's copy carries only in-frame clones and drops some. This table holds more than 95,000 clones, 86% found once. The chain carries TRBV27 and TRBJ2-7; 7 nucleotides agree with TRBD1. The source is an adult who received the AZD1222 COVID-19 vaccine. The source material was peripheral blood, sampled 28 days after the second AZD1222 dose. CDR3 sequence: CASSPGQAYEQYF. The CDR3 DNA reads as TGTGCCAGCAGTCCCGGACAGGCATACGAGCAGTACTTC.